Listed below are T cell receptor beta chains from one sample, sequenced in a study of blood T cells in healthy people across ages. TCRdb processed the 5' RACE reads anew with MiXCR; each CDR3 protein has one entry. Altogether about 970,000 distinct CDR3 sequences are present, about 53% being singletons, with the ten largest covering 20% to 25%. The specimen was blood. These receptor sequences come from a woman in her fifties or sixties in good health. Both conserved end residues are part of each CDR3. The D gene is left open where the match is weak. Clone size is stated in some rows and not others, as once, few, many or a class when expanded.

V gene,clone size,D gene,J gene,CDR3 DNA,CDR3 protein
TRBV5-1,once,.,TRBJ2-1,TGCGCCAGCAGCTTATTAGGGTTCAATGAGCAGTTCTTC,CASSLLGFNEQFF
TRBV13,.,.,TRBJ1-2,TGTGCCAGCAGCCGGACAAAAACTTCCTATGGCTACACCTTC,CASSRTKTSYGYTF
TRBV7-6,.,TRBD1,TRBJ2-7,TGTGCCAGCAGCTTAGGCTCAGGGGGCGCTGGAGAGCAGTACTTC,CASSLGSGGAGEQYF
TRBV29-1,.,.,TRBJ2-6,TGCAGCGTTGAGGGGGGGGACAATGGCAACGCCCTGACTTTC,CSVEGGDNGNALTF
TRBV28,.,TRBD1,TRBJ2-7,TGTGCCAGCAGTGCGGGACAGGGGGGCTCCTACGAGCAGTACTTC,CASSAGQGGSYEQYF
TRBV20-1,.,.,TRBJ2-7,TGCAGTGCTAGAGCCCTCGGGGACGCAAGCTACGAGCAGTACTTC,CSARALGDASYEQYF
TRBV6-5,.,TRBD2,TRBJ2-4,TGTGCCAGCAGTTACAACGCGCGCGGGAGTGGGGTTCAGTACTTC,CASSYNARGSGVQYF
TRBV3-1,once,.,TRBJ1-2,TGTGCCAGCAGCCGCTTCGGCGGGGGGGCTGATGGCTACACCTTC,CASSRFGGGADGYTF
TRBV20-1,.,.,TRBJ2-1,TGCAGTGCTTACGGACAGTCCACCAGGAATGAGCAGTTCTTC,CSAYGQSTRNEQFF
TRBV28,.,TRBD2,TRBJ2-3,TGTGCCAGCACTATCCCCCGAGGGACTAGCGGGGGACATGGCACAGATACGCAGTATTTT,CASTIPRGTSGGHGTDTQYF
TRBV6-2/TRBV6-3,.,.,TRBJ2-7,TGTGCCAGCAGCCCGACTCCGTGGGCCTACGAGCAGTACTTC,CASSPTPWAYEQYF
TRBV12-3/TRBV12-4,.,.,TRBJ2-1,TGTGCCAGCAGTTTTGAGGGGCCCCGGGGGAATGAGCAGTTCTTC,CASSFEGPRGNEQFF
TRBV6-2/TRBV6-3,few,.,TRBJ2-5,TGTGCCAGCAGTTATGGGCACCTAAGAACTCAAGAGACCCAGTACTTC,CASSYGHLRTQETQYF
TRBV12-3/TRBV12-4,.,.,TRBJ2-1,TGTGCCAGCACTCAACAGGGAAGGGCCTACAATGAGCAGTTCTTC,CASTQQGRAYNEQFF
TRBV6-2/TRBV6-3,.,TRBD2,TRBJ2-1,TGTGCCAGCAGTTCTCAAGCCGGGACTAGCGGGACCTCACTTAGGTGGGAGCAGTTCTTC,CASSSQAGTSGTSLRWEQFF
TRBV4-1,.,.,TRBJ2-7,TGCGCCAGCAGCCCCCGCGGACAGTACGAGCAGTACTTC,CASSPRGQYEQYF
TRBV7-2,few,.,TRBJ2-5,TGTGCCAGCAGCTTAGCTGGGAGACCGGGAGAGACCCAGTACTTC,CASSLAGRPGETQYF
TRBV7-2,.,.,TRBJ2-1,TGTGCCAGCAGCTCTGGACCTCCGCTGAATGAGCAGTTCTTC,CASSSGPPLNEQFF
TRBV7-9,.,.,TRBJ1-4,TGTGCCAGCAGCTCGGGAGTCGAAAAACTGTTTTTT,CASSSGVEKLFF
TRBV30,.,.,TRBJ2-5,TGTGCCTGGAATCAACTAGGAGAGACCCAGTACTTC,CAWNQLGETQYF
TRBV5-6,.,.,TRBJ1-2,TGTGCCAGCAGCTTCGGGAACCCCTATGGCTACACCTTC,CASSFGNPYGYTF
TRBV20-1,.,TRBD1,TRBJ2-7,TGCAGTGCTAGAGTTCCGACAGGGGGGTCCTACGAGCAGTACTTC,CSARVPTGGSYEQYF
TRBV7-2,once,.,TRBJ2-6,TGTGCCAGCAGCTTATTCGGTGGGGCCAACGTCCTGACTTTC,CASSLFGGANVLTF
TRBV5-6,.,TRBD2,TRBJ2-1,TGTGCCAGCAGCTTGGCCGGGGCTAGCGGGAGCGGTGAGCAGTTCTTC,CASSLAGASGSGEQFF
TRBV6-2/TRBV6-3,.,.,TRBJ2-1,TGTGCCAGCCGAGATTGGGGCCATGACTACAATGAGCAGTTCTTC,CASRDWGHDYNEQFF
TRBV28,.,TRBD2,TRBJ2-3,TGTGCCACGGGACTAGCGGGAGAAACAGATACGCAGTATTTT,CATGLAGETDTQYF
TRBV5-1,.,TRBD1,TRBJ2-5,TGCGCCAGCAGCGTCGGGACAGGAGAAGAGACCCAGTACTTC,CASSVGTGEETQYF
TRBV3-1,few,.,TRBJ2-7,TGTGCCAGCAGCCGGGGGGCCTCGGGCTACTACGAGCAGTACTTC,CASSRGASGYYEQYF
TRBV29-1,many,.,TRBJ2-7,TGCAGCGTTGGGGTTGGGTACGAGCAGTACTTC,CSVGVGYEQYF
TRBV4-1,.,.,TRBJ1-5,TGCGCCAGCAGCCAAGGGGTCAGGGACGATCAGCCCCAGCATTTT,CASSQGVRDDQPQHF
TRBV2,.,.,TRBJ2-1,TGTGCCAGCAGTGAGTACGGTGGGGCTGAGCAGTTCTTC,CASSEYGGAEQFF
TRBV27,few,.,TRBJ2-3,TGTGCCAGCAGCCTCTTCTCCCGCACAGATACGCAGTATTTT,CASSLFSRTDTQYF
TRBV15,.,.,TRBJ2-4,TGTGCCACCTCGTGGGAGTGCATTCAGTACTTC,CATSWECIQYF
TRBV6-6,few,TRBD2,TRBJ2-4,TGTGCCAGCAGTTACTTTCGCGGGGGGGTGGGAGACATTCAGTACTTC,CASSYFRGGVGDIQYF
TRBV18,.,TRBD2,TRBJ2-7,TGTGCCAGCTCACCGACTAGCGGCGTCTCCTACGGGCAGTACTTC,CASSPTSGVSYGQYF
TRBV5-1,few,.,TRBJ2-1,TGCGCCTCCGCTGGAGGGGGGTATGAGCAGTTCTTC,CASAGGGYEQFF